The rows below give T cell receptor beta chains drawn from one sample of a study of naive and memory T cell subsets. MiXCR, run by TCRdb on the UMI-ligation and nested PCR reads, gives a single entry per CDR3 protein. In the table there are about 25,000 distinct CDR3 sequences, around 5% of which are singletons. The sample taken for sequencing was blood. These receptors all come from an adult in good health. CDR3s include the opening cysteine and the closing phenylalanine or tryptophan. The D gene is left open where the match is weak. Only some rows state a clone size, as once, few, many or a class for expanded clones.

v_call	j_call	clone_size	cdr3_length	d_call	cdr3_aa	cdr3_nt
TRBV4-3	TRBJ2-5	many	16	TRBD2	CASSQGEREGLETQYF	TGCGCCAGCAGCCAAGGCGAGCGGGAGGGCCTCGAGACCCAGTACTTC
TRBV27	TRBJ1-5	many	13	TRBD1	CASNDRVGQPQHF	TGTGCCAGCAACGACAGGGTTGGACAGCCCCAGCATTTT
TRBV10-3	TRBJ2-5	medium-sized	14	TRBD1	CAISDGDREETQYF	TGTGCCATCAGTGACGGGGACAGAGAAGAGACCCAGTACTTC
TRBV20-1	TRBJ2-1	many	14	.	CSARDVGAYNEQFF	TGCAGTGCTAGAGATGTGGGGGCCTACAATGAGCAGTTCTTC
TRBV11-2	TRBJ2-4	few	13	.	CASSFLWKNIQYF	TGTGCCAGCAGCTTTTTATGGAAAAACATTCAGTACTTC
TRBV20-1	TRBJ1-2	.	11	.	CSARGPAGYTF	TGCAGTGCTAGAGGTCCTGCGGGCTACACCTTC
TRBV29-1	TRBJ2-2	many	12	.	CSVVGSTGELFF	TGCAGCGTTGTTGGGAGCACCGGGGAGCTGTTTTTT
TRBV28	TRBJ2-7	.	14	.	CAGSHSLTSYEQYF	TGTGCCGGCAGTCACTCCTTAACCTCCTACGAGCAGTACTTC
TRBV20-1	TRBJ2-7	many	15	.	CSARDLGRGGDEQYF	TGCAGTGCTAGAGATCTGGGAAGGGGTGGGGACGAGCAGTACTTC
TRBV7-2	TRBJ2-5	many	15	.	CASSWRRGEEETQYF	TGTGCCAGCAGCTGGAGACGAGGGGAGGAGGAGACCCAGTACTTC
TRBV5-6	TRBJ1-1	many	15	.	CASSLLGSDDTEAFF	TGTGCCAGCAGCTTGCTTGGTTCCGATGACACTGAAGCTTTCTTT
TRBV6-5	TRBJ2-7	many	16	TRBD2	CASRIGLAGNGYEQYF	TGTGCCAGCAGGATAGGACTAGCGGGGAACGGCTACGAGCAGTACTTC
TRBV29-1	TRBJ1-2	many	13	.	CSVDLGSYGRYTF	TGCAGCGTTGATCTGGGGAGCTATGGAAGGTACACCTTC
TRBV5-1	TRBJ2-7	many	15	TRBD1	CASSPNRGHPNEQYF	TGCGCCAGCAGCCCGAACAGGGGGCATCCTAACGAGCAGTACTTC
TRBV4-3	TRBJ2-7	many	12	TRBD2	CASSRGGGEQYF	TGCGCCAGCAGCCGTGGGGGGGGCGAGCAGTACTTC
TRBV20-1	TRBJ2-3	many	13	TRBD1	CSARGGSTDTQYF	TGCAGTGCCAGAGGGGGCAGCACAGATACGCAGTATTTT